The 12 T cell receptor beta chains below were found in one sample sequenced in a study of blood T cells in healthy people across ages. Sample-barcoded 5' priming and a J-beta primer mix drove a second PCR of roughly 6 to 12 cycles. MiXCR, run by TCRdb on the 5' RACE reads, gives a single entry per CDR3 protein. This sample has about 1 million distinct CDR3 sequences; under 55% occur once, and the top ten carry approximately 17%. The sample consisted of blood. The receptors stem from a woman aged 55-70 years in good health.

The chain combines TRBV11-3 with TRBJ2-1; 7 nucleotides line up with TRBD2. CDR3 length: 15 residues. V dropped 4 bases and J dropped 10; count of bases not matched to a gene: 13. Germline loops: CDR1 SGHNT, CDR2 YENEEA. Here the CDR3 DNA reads TGTGCCAGCAGCTCGACTGGCGGGAGAGGCAAGGAGCAGTTCTTC. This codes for CASSSTGGRGKEQFF.

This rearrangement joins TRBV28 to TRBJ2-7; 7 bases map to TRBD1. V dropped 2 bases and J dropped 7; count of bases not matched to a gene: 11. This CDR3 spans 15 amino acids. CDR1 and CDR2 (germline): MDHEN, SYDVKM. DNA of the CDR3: TGTGCCAGCAGTTTAAGGGGGCGACTACCAGAAGAGCAGTACTTC. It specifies CASSLRGRLPEEQYF.

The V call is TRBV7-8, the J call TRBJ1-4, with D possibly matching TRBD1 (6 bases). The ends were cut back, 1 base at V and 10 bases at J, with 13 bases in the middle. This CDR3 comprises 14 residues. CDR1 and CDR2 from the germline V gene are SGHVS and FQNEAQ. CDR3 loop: CASSLEPDSSKLFF. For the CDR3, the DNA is TGTGCCAGCAGCTTAGAGCCGGACAGCTCAAAACTGTTTTTT. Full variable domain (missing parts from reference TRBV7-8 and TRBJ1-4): GAGVSQSPRYKVAKRGQDVALRCDPISGHVSLFWYQQALGQGPEFLTYFQNEAQLDKSGLPSDRFFAERPEGSVSTLKIQRTQQEDSAVYLCASSLEPDSSKLFFGSGTQLSVL.

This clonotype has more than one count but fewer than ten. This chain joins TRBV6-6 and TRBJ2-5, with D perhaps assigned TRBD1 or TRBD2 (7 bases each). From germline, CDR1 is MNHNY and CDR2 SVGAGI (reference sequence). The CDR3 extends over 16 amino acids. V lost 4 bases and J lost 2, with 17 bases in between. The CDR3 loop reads CASSFSTGRGQETQYF. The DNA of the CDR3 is TGTGCCAGCAGTTTCTCGACAGGGAGGGGGCAAGAGACCCAGTACTTC.

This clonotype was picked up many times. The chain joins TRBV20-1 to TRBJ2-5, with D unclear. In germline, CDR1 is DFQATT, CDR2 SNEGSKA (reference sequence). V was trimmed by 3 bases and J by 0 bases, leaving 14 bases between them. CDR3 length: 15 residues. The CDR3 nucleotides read TGCAGTGCTAGGCCCTACAGCCCGTACCAAGAGACCCAGTACTTC. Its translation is CSARPYSPYQETQYF.

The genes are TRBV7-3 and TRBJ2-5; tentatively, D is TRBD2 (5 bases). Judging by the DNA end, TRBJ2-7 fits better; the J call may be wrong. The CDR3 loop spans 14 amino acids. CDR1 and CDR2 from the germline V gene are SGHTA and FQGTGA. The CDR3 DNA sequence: TGTGCCAGCAGCTTAGTCCCCGGGGTCGGCGAGCAGTACTTC. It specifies CASSLVPGVGEQYF.

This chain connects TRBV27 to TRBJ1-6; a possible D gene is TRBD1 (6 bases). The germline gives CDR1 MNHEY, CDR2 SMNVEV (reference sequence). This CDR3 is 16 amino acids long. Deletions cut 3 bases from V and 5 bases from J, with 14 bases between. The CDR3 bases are TGTGCCAGCAGTTTTTCGGACAGCGACCATAATTCACCCCTCCACTTT. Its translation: CASSFSDSDHNSPLHF.

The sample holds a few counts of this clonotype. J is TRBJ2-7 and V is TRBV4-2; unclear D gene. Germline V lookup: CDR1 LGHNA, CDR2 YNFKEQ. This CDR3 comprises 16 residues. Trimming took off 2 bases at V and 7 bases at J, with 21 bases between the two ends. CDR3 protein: CASSQREGARIKEQYF. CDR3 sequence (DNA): TGTGCCAGCAGCCAACGTGAAGGCGCCAGGATCAAGGAGCAGTACTTC.

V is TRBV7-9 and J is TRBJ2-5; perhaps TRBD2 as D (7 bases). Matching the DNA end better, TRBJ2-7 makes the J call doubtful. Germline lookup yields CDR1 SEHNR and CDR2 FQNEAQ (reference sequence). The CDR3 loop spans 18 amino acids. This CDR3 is CASSLPSTGGLRVYEQYF. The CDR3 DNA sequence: TGTGCCAGCAGCTTACCATCCACGGGGGGCTTAAGGGTCTACGAGCAGTACTTC.

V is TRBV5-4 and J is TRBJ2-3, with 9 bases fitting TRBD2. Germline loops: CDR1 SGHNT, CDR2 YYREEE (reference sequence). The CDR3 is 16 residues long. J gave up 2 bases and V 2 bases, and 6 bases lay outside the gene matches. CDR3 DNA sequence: TGTGCCAGCAGCTTTACTAGCGGGTCGTCCACAGATACGCAGTATTTT. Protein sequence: CASSFTSGSSTDTQYF.

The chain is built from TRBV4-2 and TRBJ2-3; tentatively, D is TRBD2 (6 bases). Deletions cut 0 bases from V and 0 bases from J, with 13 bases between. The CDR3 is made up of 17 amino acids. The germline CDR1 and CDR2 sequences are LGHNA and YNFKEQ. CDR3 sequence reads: CASSQERGGVSTDTQYF. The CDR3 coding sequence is TGTGCCAGCAGCCAAGAACGGGGCGGGGTAAGCACAGATACGCAGTATTTT.

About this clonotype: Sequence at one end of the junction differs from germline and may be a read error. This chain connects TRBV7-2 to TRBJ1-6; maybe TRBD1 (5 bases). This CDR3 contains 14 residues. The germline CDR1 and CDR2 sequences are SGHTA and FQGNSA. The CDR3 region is CASKEGAYNSPLHF. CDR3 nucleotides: TGTGCCAGCAAGGAAGGGGCCTACAATTCACCCCTCCACTTT. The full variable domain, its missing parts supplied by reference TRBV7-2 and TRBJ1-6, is GAGVSQSPSNKVTEKGKDVELRCDPISGHTALYWYRQSLGQGLEFLIYFQGNSAPDKSGLPSDRFSAERTGGSVSTLTIQRTQQEDSAVYLCASKEGAYNSPLHFGNGTRLTVT.